This TCR beta chain comes out of a study of T cell changes during pregnancy in multiple sclerosis. With 5 bases removed from V and 1 base from J, the gap between germline ends came to 12 bases. CDR1 and CDR2 from the germline V gene are SGHRS and YFSETQ. This CDR3 contains 15 residues. Assay: immunoSEQ multiplex PCR; the TCRdb copy retains only in-frame clones and omits some. The sample holds some 60,000 clones; 93% are singletons and the top ten take roughly 0.33%. The sample here was CD4+ T cells from peripheral blood mononuclear cells, taken before pregnancy. V is TRBV5-1 and J is TRBJ2-2, with D tentatively TRBD1 (6 bases). The receptor was derived from a female donor with multiple sclerosis, enrolled in a pregnancy study. The CDR3 DNA reads as TGCGCCAGCAGGGGGCAGGGGCAGAACACCGGGGAGCTGTTTTTT. Protein sequence: CASRGQGQNTGELFF.